This TCR beta chain was captured in a study of blood T cell repertoires in COVID-19 (dated by TCRdb to 2018 to 2020). Background for the entire study: The collaborator samples originated in the United States, Italy and Spain and spanned the acute and convalescent phases of COVID-19. The dataset comprised deeply sampled blood TCRbeta repertoires from subjects exposed to, actively infected with, or recovered from COVID-19. The repertoires were made available in a free public database intended to serve as a resource for research on the immune response to SARS-CoV-2. The samples were drawn from two sources: the first 160 participants of the ongoing ImmuneRACE study, and fewer than 1,500 subjects contributed by 6 global collaborators. Where available, HLA class I and class II types were obtained from metadata supplied by the sample provider rather than from assay-based typing. The sample metadata nearly always contained a de-identified subject ID, COVID-19 status, age in years and sex. The prospective study material was composed of cDNA or gDNA derived from T cells, B-cell-depleted T cells, or PBMCs.

TCRbeta CDR3 regions were amplified from genomic DNA using the immunoSEQ Assay, a bias-controlled multiplex PCR. Under the source paper's analysis protocol: The number of nucleated cells in each sample was estimated by amplification of reference gene primers within the assay. Sequence reads were collapsed and filtered to measure the absolute abundance of every unique TCRbeta CDR3 rearrangement. For each sample, productive Simpson clonality was calculated as the square root of Simpson's diversity index over productive rearrangements. The clones in this table, taken by TCRdb from immuneACCESS, are in-frame only. Not every clone is retained; where verified, under half of the shortfall comes from an unresolved V gene, and the cause of the rest is unknown. The V and J calls and clone size come from that table; D and trimming were worked out from the DNA. The sample includes hundreds of thousands of clones, with around 89% observed a single time. The ten top clones hold about 5.9% of the sample.

Study-level results and caveats: How much clinical and demographic metadata was included differed by source and by participant, and the metadata was provided uncurated.

In Seattle, one collaborating source enrolled patients while the infection was active and tracked those patients longitudinally over the course of disease. Whole blood was collected in K2EDTA tubes by collaborating institutions according to the institutions' own protocols. For TCRbeta analysis, collaborators shipped samples as frozen whole blood, isolated PBMCs, or DNA extracted from either of those sample types. Spanning cysteine to phenylalanine, the CDR3 consists of 11 amino acids. CDR3 DNA is the only sequence kept; it has 33 bases, read in frame from the first base. CDR1 is given as GTSNPN and CDR2 as SVGIG, both from the germline V gene (reference sequence). V was cut back by 4 bases and J by 8 bases, leaving a gap of 11 bases between them. About this clone: Which antigen it targets is not known. No base-level quality is on record; no much larger clone is a single base apart.

Source material: peripheral blood. Here the chain combines TRBV30 and TRBJ1-1; the D gene remains uncertain. The TCR originated in a woman under 40 with COVID-19, enrolled during active disease. DNA sequence: TGTGCCTGGACGATTCTAAAAGAAGCTTTCTTT. It encodes CAWTILKEAFF.